The present TCR beta chain was sequenced within a study of OX40 agonist ivuxolimab in advanced cancers. About the study: Six ivuxolimab dose levels, 0.01 to 10 mg/kg, were given intravenously every 2 weeks.

Assay: immunoSEQ multiplex PCR; the TCRdb copy retains only in-frame clones and omits some. The sample lists under 150,000 clones; just over 90% were seen once. The CDR3 has 16 residues. The ends lost 1 base at V and 7 bases at J; junction bases unmatched: 9. Germline V gene lookup returns CDR1 LNHDA and CDR2 SQIVND (reference sequence). The TCR originated in an adult with an advanced solid tumor such as melanoma, head and neck, liver or kidney cancer. The sample consisted of CD4+ or CD8+ T cells sorted from blood, taken in a trial of the OX40 agonist ivuxolimab. The chain links TRBV19 to TRBJ1-4; 7 bases line up with TRBD1. This chain's CDR3 is CASSIGYRGIGEKLFF. DNA for the CDR3: TGTGCCAGTAGTATAGGGTACAGGGGTATTGGTGAAAAACTGTTTTTT. Variable domain in full (rest from reference TRBV19 and TRBJ1-4): DGGITQSPKYLFRKEGQNVTLSCEQNLNHDAMYWYRQDPGQGLRLIYYSQIVNDFQKGDIAEGYSVSREKKESFPLTVTSAQKNPTAFYLCASSIGYRGIGEKLFFGSGTQLSVL.